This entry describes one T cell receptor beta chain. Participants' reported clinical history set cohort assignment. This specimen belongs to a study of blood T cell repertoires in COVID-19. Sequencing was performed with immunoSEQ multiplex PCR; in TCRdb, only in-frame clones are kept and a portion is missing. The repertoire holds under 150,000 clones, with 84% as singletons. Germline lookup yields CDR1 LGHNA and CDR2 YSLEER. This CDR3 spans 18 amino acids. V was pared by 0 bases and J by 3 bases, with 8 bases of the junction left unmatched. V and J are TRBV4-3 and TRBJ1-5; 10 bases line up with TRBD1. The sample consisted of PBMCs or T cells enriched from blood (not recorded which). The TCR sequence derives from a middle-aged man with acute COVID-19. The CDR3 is CASSQDFDRGLYNQPQHF. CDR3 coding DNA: TGCGCCAGCAGCCAAGATTTCGACAGGGGGCTTTACAATCAGCCCCAGCATTTT.